What follows are 26 T cell receptor beta chains derived from one specimen sequenced in a study of cytomegalovirus exposure and HLA in healthy donors. Repertoires were generated with immunoSEQ multiplex PCR, while TCRdb's copy carries only in-frame clones and drops some. The sample consists of fewer than 200,000 clones, approximately 81% of them appearing once. The specimen sequenced was PBMCs. The source of these receptors is a man aged 18 to 30 in good health and CMV-seropositive.

The chain employs TRBV7-9 and TRBJ2-7; weak D call: TRBD2 (5 bases). Germline-derived CDR1 and CDR2 are SEHNR and FQNEAQ (reference sequence). The germline V and J ends were trimmed by 0 bases and 0 bases, with 9 bases remaining between them. CDR3 length: 15 amino acids. CDR3 nucleotides: TGTGCCAGCAGCTTAGCCTTAGGGAGCTCCTACGAGCAGTACTTC. Amino acid sequence: CASSLALGSSYEQYF.

V gene TRBV7-6 combines with J gene TRBJ1-1; 7 bases are shared with TRBD1. The length of the CDR3 is 13 residues. J was trimmed by 4 bases and V by 5 bases; bases with no gene match: 4. Germline values: CDR1 SGHVS, CDR2 FNYEAQ. CDR3 loop: CASSTGTVTEAFF. CDR3 bases: TGTGCCAGCAGCACCGGGACAGTCACTGAAGCTTTCTTT.

The chain couples TRBV7-9 to TRBJ2-1, with 9 bases matching TRBD1. This CDR3 has 14 amino acids. The V and J ends lost 4 bases and 9 bases, in that order; junction bases with no gene match: 7. Germline CDR1 reads SEHNR; CDR2 reads FQNEAQ (reference sequence). The CDR3 DNA follows: TGTGCCAGCAGCTCAAACAGGGGGCCGATTGAGCAGTTCTTC. Its protein product is CASSSNRGPIEQFF.

J is TRBJ2-5 and V is TRBV7-9, with a weak D call TRBD2 (5 bases). Trimming stripped 5 bases from V and 2 bases from J, with 18 bases between. The CDR3 runs to 16 residues. Germline CDR1 and CDR2: SEHNR and FQNEAQ (reference sequence). The CDR3 nucleotides are TGTGCCAGCAGCCCCCCCGATAGCGACTTACAAGAGACCCAGTACTTC. Translating it yields CASSPPDSDLQETQYF.

V is TRBV4-1 and J is TRBJ2-2, with unresolved D. This CDR3 is 16 amino acids long. CDR1 MGHRA and CDR2 YSYEKL come from the germline V gene. V lost 1 base and J 0 bases, leaving 9 bases between the germline ends. For the CDR3, the DNA is TGCGCCAGCAGCCAAGCTCCCAACTCGAACACCGGGGAGCTGTTTTTT. Translating gives CASSQAPNSNTGELFF.

V is TRBV14 and J is TRBJ1-2; 12 nucleotides match TRBD1. V shed 1 base and J 4 bases; nucleotides not matched to a gene: 1. CDR1 and CDR2 from the germline V gene are SGHDN and FVKESK. The CDR3 totals 15 residues. The CDR3 spells CASSQGDRGLYGYTF. The CDR3 bases are TGTGCCAGCAGCCAAGGGGACAGGGGGCTCTATGGCTACACCTTC.

The J gene is TRBJ1-1, the V gene TRBV6-5, with 10 bases identical to TRBD1. V dropped 5 bases and J dropped 1; count of bases not matched to a gene: 4. This CDR3 is 15 amino acids long. Germline-derived CDR1 and CDR2 are MNHEY and SVGAGI. The CDR3 DNA reads as TGTGCCAGCAGTGCGACAGGGGGCGCGAACACTGAAGCTTTCTTT. This sequence encodes CASSATGGANTEAFF.

The rearrangement joins TRBV30 to TRBJ1-6; a weak D match, TRBD1 (5 bases). The germline gives CDR1 GTSNPN, CDR2 SVGIG (reference sequence). V was cut by 0 bases and J by 5 bases, with 11 bases left in between. This CDR3 comprises 15 residues. The CDR3 protein is CAWSVQGVHNSPLHF. The CDR3 nucleotides read TGTGCCTGGAGTGTACAAGGGGTCCATAATTCACCCCTCCACTTT.

The chain joins TRBV11-2 to TRBJ2-7, with D perhaps matching TRBD2 (7 bases). There are 15 residues in the CDR3. The V and J ends lost 5 bases and 2 bases respectively, with 16 bases between them. From germline, CDR1 is SGHAT and CDR2 FQNNGV. CDR3: CASSADSGDTYEQYF. In nucleotides, the CDR3 is TGTGCCAGCAGCGCGGACAGCGGGGATACCTACGAGCAGTACTTC.

The sample holds many counts of this clone. The genes are TRBV10-3 and TRBJ1-3; D is unresolved. CDR1 and CDR2 (germline): ENHRY, SYGVKD. Trimming stripped 7 bases from V and 4 bases from J, with 5 bases between. The CDR3 extends over 11 amino acids. CDR3 sequence reads: CAITEGNTIYF. As DNA, the CDR3 is TGTGCCATCACCGAGGGAAACACCATATATTTT.

The J gene is TRBJ1-1, the V gene TRBV18; no firm D call. The length of the CDR3 is 15 residues. With 3 bases removed from V and 3 bases from J, the gap between germline ends came to 14 bases. Germline V gene lookup returns CDR1 KGHSH and CDR2 LQKENI. The CDR3 loop is CASSPIGGFDTEAFF. CDR3 DNA: TGTGCCAGCTCACCCATTGGAGGCTTTGACACTGAAGCTTTCTTT. Using reference TRBV18 and TRBJ1-1 for the parts outside the CDR3, the full variable domain is NAGVMQNPRHLVRRRGQEARLRCSPMKGHSHVYWYRQLPEEGLKFMVYLQKENIIDESGMPKERFSAEFPKEGPSILRIQQVVRGDSAAYFCASSPIGGFDTEAFFGQGTRLTVV.

The chain is built from TRBV9 and TRBJ2-3; 9 bases align to TRBD2. J was trimmed by 3 bases and V by 1 base; bases with no gene match: 6. The CDR3 extends over 16 amino acids. The V gene's germline CDR1 is SGDLS and CDR2 YYNGEE. CDR3 DNA: TGTGCCAGCAGCGTACGCGGGAGGGCCAGTACAGATACGCAGTATTTT. Its translation is CASSVRGRASTDTQYF.

The genes are TRBV4-1 and TRBJ2-3, with 8 bases matching TRBD2. In germline, CDR1 is MGHRA, CDR2 YSYEKL. This CDR3 contains 14 residues. Unmatched junction bases numbered 4, after V lost 2 bases and J lost 6 bases. The CDR3 DNA follows: TGCGCCAGCAGCCAACGGGAGGGCCGGGATACGCAGTATTTT. Encoded protein: CASSQREGRDTQYF.

The CDR3 protein is CASSYRTGMAGYGYTF. CDR3 bases: TGTGCCAGCAGTTACCGGACAGGGATGGCGGGCTATGGCTACACCTTC. J is TRBJ1-2 and V is TRBV6-5, with 8 bases identical to TRBD1. The CDR3 loop spans 16 amino acids. Germline V gives CDR1 MNHEY, CDR2 SVGAGI. The V and J ends lost 2 bases and 4 bases, in that order; junction bases with no gene match: 9.

The sample holds a few counts of this clone. The rearrangement joins TRBV5-4 to TRBJ2-5; tentatively, D is TRBD1 (6 bases). V gave up 4 bases and J gave up 0 bases, with 10 bases separating them. The CDR3 extends over 14 amino acids. Germline values: CDR1 SGHNT, CDR2 YYREEE (reference sequence). The CDR3 reads CASSRTVYQETQYF. The CDR3 DNA sequence: TGTGCCAGCAGCCGGACAGTCTACCAAGAGACCCAGTACTTC.

This clone has a single count. This chain uses TRBV28 with TRBJ1-3; no clear D gene. The V gene's germline CDR1 is MDHEN and CDR2 SYDVKM. Trimming took 10 bases from V and 2 from J, leaving 9 bases between them. The CDR3 loop spans 12 amino acids. In nucleotides, the CDR3 is TGTGCCATTGGTGGCACTGGAAACACCATATATTTT. It specifies CAIGGTGNTIYF.

This clone showed up just a few times. The chain combines TRBV4-1 with TRBJ1-6; 12 nucleotides line up with TRBD1. The germline CDR1 and CDR2 sequences are MGHRA and YSYEKL. This CDR3 has 16 amino acids. Trimming removed 0 bases from V and 13 bases from J; junction bases left unmatched: 7. The CDR3 reads CASSQEEGTGGDPLHF. The CDR3 bases are TGCGCCAGCAGCCAAGAAGAGGGGACAGGGGGCGACCCCCTCCACTTT.

The CDR3 spells CASRGPGLAGPDTQYF. The CDR3 DNA is TGTGCCAGCAGGGGACCGGGACTAGCGGGACCAGATACGCAGTATTTT. This chain joins TRBV2 and TRBJ2-3; 13 bases map to TRBD2. The CDR3 runs 16 residues. After removal of 6 bases from V and 4 bases from J, the junction contained 7 bases not matched to a gene. Germline V gives CDR1 SNHLY, CDR2 FYNNEI.

The rearrangement links TRBV28 to TRBJ2-4; 7 bases align to TRBD1. The V segment lost 2 bases and the J segment 1 base; nucleotides outside the gene matches: 5. The CDR3 covers 16 residues. Per germline, CDR1 MDHEN and CDR2 SYDVKM. The CDR3 DNA reads as TGTGCCAGCAGTTTACCTGGACAGGCGGCCAAAAACATTCAGTACTTC. It is translated as CASSLPGQAAKNIQYF.

This chain links TRBV27 with TRBJ1-2; the D gene is possibly TRBD1 (5 bases). Per germline, CDR1 MNHEY and CDR2 SMNVEV (reference sequence). The CDR3 contains 15 residues. Trimming cost V 5 bases and J 6 bases, with 19 bases left between them. CDR3 bases: TGTGCCAGCAGTCATGCCCCGGGACTGACTGATGGCTACACCTTC. Its protein product is CASSHAPGLTDGYTF.

This clone was picked up one time. The V call is TRBV25-1, the J call TRBJ1-2; D possibly corresponds to TRBD1 (6 bases). The CDR3 sequence is 15 residues long. CDR1 MGHDK and CDR2 SYGVNS come from the germline V gene. The germline V and J ends were trimmed by 6 bases and 4 bases, with 18 bases remaining between them. Here the CDR3 reads CASSPGAGAFYGYTF. The CDR3 bases are TGTGCCAGCAGCCCCGGGGCAGGGGCTTTCTATGGCTACACCTTC.

V and J are TRBV27 and TRBJ1-2, with 9 bases that match TRBD1. CDR3 length: 14 residues. Trimming took 3 bases from V and 9 from J; bases not matched to a gene: 8. Germline CDR1 and CDR2: MNHEY and SMNVEV (reference sequence). CDR3 amino acids: CASSFGTGSVSYTF. CDR3 sequence (DNA): TGTGCCAGCAGTTTTGGGACAGGGAGCGTTAGCTACACCTTC.

The chain employs TRBV11-2 and TRBJ2-5, with 7 bases matching TRBD2. V shed 5 bases, J shed 5 bases, and the junction held 14 bases outside the gene matches. This CDR3 has 16 residues. CDR1 SGHAT and CDR2 FQNNGV come from the germline V gene. The CDR3 nucleotides are TGTGCCAGCAGCCCAACACTAGCGTGGTCGGCGGAGACCCAGTACTTC. Its translation: CASSPTLAWSAETQYF. Looking up the rest from reference TRBV11-2 and TRBJ2-5 gives the full variable domain: EAGVAQSPRYKIIEKRQSVAFWCNPISGHATLYWYQQILGQGPKLLIQFQNNGVVDDSQLPKDRFSAERLKGVDSTLKIQPAKLEDSAVYLCASSPTLAWSAETQYFGPGTRLLVL.

The chain joins TRBV9 to TRBJ2-3; 9 nucleotides agree with TRBD2. Germline CDR1 and CDR2: SGDLS and YYNGEE. This CDR3 contains 16 residues. Trimming at V came to 0 bases and at J to 0 bases, leaving 2 bases not matched to a gene. The CDR3: CASSVGAGGSTDTQYF. Written as DNA, the CDR3 is TGTGCCAGCAGCGTAGGTGCGGGGGGGAGCACAGATACGCAGTATTTT.

The gene calls are TRBV29-1 and TRBJ2-7; no clear D gene. Trimming shortened V by 5 bases and J by 4 bases, and 9 bases separated the two germline ends. The CDR3 contains 11 residues. Germline CDR1 SQVTM, CDR2 ANQGSEA. CDR3 sequence reads: CSVSIGYEQYF. In DNA, the CDR3 is TGCAGCGTTTCCATCGGTTACGAGCAGTACTTC.

The chain recombines TRBV7-8 with TRBJ2-7; TRBD2 is a possible D gene (6 bases). Trimming left V 5 bases short and J 6 bases short, with 14 bases between. This CDR3 is built from 13 residues. The V gene's germline CDR1 is SGHVS and CDR2 FQNEAQ. The CDR3 DNA sequence: TGTGCCAGCAGCCTGGGGGGTGGGGGCGAGCAGTACTTC. Its protein product is CASSLGGGGEQYF. Full variable domain (missing parts from reference TRBV7-8 and TRBJ2-7): GAGVSQSPRYKVAKRGQDVALRCDPISGHVSLFWYQQALGQGPEFLTYFQNEAQLDKSGLPSDRFFAERPEGSVSTLKIQRTQQEDSAVYLCASSLGGGGEQYFGPGTRLTVT.